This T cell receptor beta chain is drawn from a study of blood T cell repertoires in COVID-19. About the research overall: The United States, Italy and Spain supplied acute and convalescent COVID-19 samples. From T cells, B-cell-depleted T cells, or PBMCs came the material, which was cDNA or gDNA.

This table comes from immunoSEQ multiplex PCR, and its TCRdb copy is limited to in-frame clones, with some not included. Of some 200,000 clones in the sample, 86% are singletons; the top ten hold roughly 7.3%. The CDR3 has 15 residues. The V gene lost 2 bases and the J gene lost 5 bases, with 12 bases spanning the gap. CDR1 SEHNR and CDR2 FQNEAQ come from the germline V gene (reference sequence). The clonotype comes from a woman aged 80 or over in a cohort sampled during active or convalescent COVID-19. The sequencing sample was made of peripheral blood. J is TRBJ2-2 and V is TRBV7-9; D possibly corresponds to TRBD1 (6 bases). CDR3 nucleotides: TGTGCCAGCAGCTTAACCCTGGACAGAACCGGGGAGCTGTTTTTT. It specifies CASSLTLDRTGELFF. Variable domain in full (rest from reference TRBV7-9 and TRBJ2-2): DTGVSQNPRHKITKRGQNVTFRCDPISEHNRLYWYRQTLGQGPEFLTYFQNEAQLEKSRLLSDRFSAERPKGSFSTLEIQRTEQGDSAMYLCASSLTLDRTGELFFGEGSRLTVL.